This entry lists 9 T cell receptor beta chains sequenced from one sample in a study of blood T cells in healthy people across ages. Combining a sample-barcoded 5' primer with a J-beta primer mix, a second PCR ran for 7 to 11 cycles. Via MiXCR, TCRdb re-called the 5' RACE reads, giving one row per CDR3 protein. The sample carries roughly 2 million distinct CDR3 sequences, around half recorded once. The specimen sequenced was blood. The receptors originated from a woman between 40 and 50 years old in good health.

This clonotype appeared a few times. The chain carries TRBV11-2 and TRBJ2-5, with TRBD1 matching over 8 bases. The germline V gene has CDR1 SGHAT and CDR2 FQNNGV. This CDR3 contains 20 residues. The junction had 24 bases not matched to a gene; V was cut back by 7 bases and J by 2 bases. The DNA of the CDR3 is TGTGCCAGCAATAAGGACGACAGGGGAAACTTTGTATTGGATCAAGAGACCCAGTACTTC. Its translation is CASNKDDRGNFVLDQETQYF.

The chain links TRBV20-1 to TRBJ2-5, with 11 bases fitting TRBD1. Trimming at V came to 3 bases and at J to 4 bases, leaving 7 bases not matched to a gene. The germline V gene encodes CDR1 DFQATT and CDR2 SNEGSKA (reference sequence). CDR3 length: 15 residues. CDR3 sequence (DNA): TGCAGTGCTAGGGGGGGACAGGGGGTCCCAGAGACCCAGTACTTC. This encodes CSARGGQGVPETQYF.

This clonotype was seen a handful of times. The chain's CDR3 is CASSLGTLVADTQYF. In DNA, the CDR3 is TGTGCCAGCAGCTTGGGGACTCTTGTCGCAGATACGCAGTATTTT. The chain links TRBV7-9 to TRBJ2-3; a weak D match, TRBD2 (6 bases). The CDR3 runs to 15 residues. Deletions cut 3 bases from V and 4 bases from J, with 14 bases between. Per germline, CDR1 SEHNR and CDR2 FQNEAQ (reference sequence).

This chain uses TRBV2 with TRBJ2-3, with 13 bases identical to TRBD2. Trimming removed 6 bases from V and 2 bases from J; junction bases left unmatched: 8. CDR1 and CDR2 from the germline V gene are SNHLY and FYNNEI. The CDR3 is made up of 17 amino acids. CDR3 sequence: CASSTTSGGSLTDTQYF. CDR3 sequence (DNA): TGTGCCAGCAGCACGACTAGCGGGGGGTCCCTCACAGATACGCAGTATTTT.

This sequence joins TRBV6-2 or TRBV6-3 and TRBJ2-7, with D hard to call. Matching the DNA end better, TRBJ2-5 makes the J call doubtful. Per the germline V gene, CDR1 is MNHEY and CDR2 is SVGEGT. The CDR3 contains 15 residues. In DNA, the CDR3 is TGTGCCAGCAGTTACGGACCGATCACGCGGGAGACCCAGTACTTC. Residues: CASSYGPITRETQYF.

The chain is built from TRBV3-1 and TRBJ1-2; D unclear. Germline CDR1 LGHDT, CDR2 YNNKEL (reference sequence). The CDR3 has 15 amino acids. V was trimmed by 0 bases and J by 3 bases, leaving 11 bases between them. The DNA for the CDR3 is TGTGCCAGCAGCCAAGATCATACGGATTACTATGGCTACACCTTC. Protein product: CASSQDHTDYYGYTF.

V gene TRBV6-2 or TRBV6-3 combines with J gene TRBJ2-4, with a tentative D call TRBD2 (5 bases). V was shortened by 3 bases and J by 9 bases, with 24 bases between the two germline ends. Germline-derived CDR1 and CDR2 are MNHEY and SVGEGT. The CDR3 runs 17 residues. The CDR3 DNA sequence: TGTGCCAGCAGTTATTCACAAGTCCGGGAAGCTATCCCCATTCAGTACTTC. Protein: CASSYSQVREAIPIQYF.

This clonotype was detected a few times. J is TRBJ2-7 and V is TRBV6-1; D is undetermined. Germline V gene sequence: CDR1 MNHNS, CDR2 SASEGT. Trimming cost V 0 bases and J 0 bases, with 9 bases left between them. The CDR3 spans 15 residues. The CDR3 region is CASSEAGGYSYEQYF. CDR3 nucleotide sequence: TGTGCCAGCAGTGAAGCAGGCGGTTACTCCTACGAGCAGTACTTC.

The V and J genes are TRBV6-5 and TRBJ2-7, with a tentative D call TRBD2 (6 bases). Per germline, CDR1 MNHEY and CDR2 SVGAGI. V gave up 7 bases and J gave up 5 bases, with 18 bases separating them. The CDR3 extends over 14 amino acids. The chain's CDR3 is CASIQRGGGNEQYF. CDR3 sequence (DNA): TGTGCCAGCATCCAAAGGGGTGGAGGGAACGAGCAGTACTTC.